Below are 26 T cell receptor beta chains sequenced from a single sample in a study of T cells in Graves' hyperthyroidism and ophthalmopathy. Template material for amplifying TCR beta CDR3 regions consisted of RNA transcripts. In the first-round RT-PCR of the TCR CDR3, the HTBI primer set was used. TCRdb recomputed calls from the multiplex PCR reads with MiXCR, one row per CDR3 protein. The sample records around 600,000 distinct CDR3 sequences, more than 15% being singletons. Material: blood. The source is a woman aged 40 to 49 with Graves' ophthalmopathy.

At least ten counts were recorded for this clonotype. This CDR3 is CASSPGPGANYGYTF. CDR3 coding DNA: TGTGCCAGCAGCCCAGGACCCGGAGCTAACTATGGCTACACCTTC. The rearrangement uses TRBV2 and TRBJ1-2, with unresolved D. CDR3 length equals 15 residues. V lost 6 bases, J lost 0 bases, and 14 bases lay in between. In germline, CDR1 is SNHLY, CDR2 FYNNEI. Supplemented by reference TRBV2 and TRBJ1-2, the full variable domain reads EPEVTQTPSHQVTQMGQEVILRCVPISNHLYFYWYRQILGQKVEFLVSFYNNEISEKSEIFDDQFSVERPDGSNFTLKIRSTKLEDSAMYFCASSPGPGANYGYTFGSGTRLTVV.

This clonotype is a singleton in its sample. Given a much more abundant clone one base away, this may be a read error. The V gene is TRBV7-3, the J gene TRBJ2-1; no firm D call. The CDR3 has 13 residues. Trimming pared 1 base from V and 9 bases from J, leaving 10 bases between. The germline V gene encodes CDR1 SGHTA and CDR2 FQGTGA. DNA of the CDR3: TGTGCCAGCAGCTTAAGCCCTCTCCCTGAGCAGTTCTTC. This codes for CASSLSPLPEQFF.

This clonotype was recorded many times. The chain joins TRBV11-1 to TRBJ2-2, with D possibly matching TRBD1 (7 bases). The germline gives CDR1 SGHAT, CDR2 FQDESV (reference sequence). This CDR3 is 15 amino acids long. V was cut by 3 bases and J by 4 bases, with 12 bases left in between. The CDR3: CASSLRQGGTGELFF. DNA of the CDR3: TGTGCCAGCAGCTTGAGACAGGGAGGCACCGGGGAGCTGTTTTTT.

The rearrangement joins TRBV6-5 to TRBJ2-1; D remains unclear. The germline V gene encodes CDR1 MNHEY and CDR2 SVGAGI. CDR3 size: 17 residues. Deletions cut 2 bases from V and 0 bases from J, with 14 bases between. The CDR3 sequence: CASSYLPQVISYNEQFF. For the CDR3, the DNA is TGTGCCAGCAGTTACCTCCCACAAGTAATCTCCTACAATGAGCAGTTCTTC.

At least ten counts were recorded for this clonotype. V and J are TRBV11-2 and TRBJ2-3, with 10 bases aligning to TRBD2. The germline CDR1 and CDR2 sequences are SGHAT and FQNNGV. This CDR3 is built from 16 residues. V was pared by 2 bases and J by 4 bases, with 6 bases of the junction left unmatched. The CDR3 nucleotides are TGTGCCAGCAGCTTACGACTAGCGGGTACCGCAGATACGCAGTATTTT. Encoded protein: CASSLRLAGTADTQYF.

This clonotype has a count of ten or more. The J gene is TRBJ2-1, the V gene TRBV28; the D gene is possibly TRBD2 (5 bases). The CDR3 length is 17 residues. Germline CDR1 MDHEN, CDR2 SYDVKM. The V end was cut by 6 bases, the J end by 0 bases, with 18 bases between. CDR3 DNA: TGTGCCAGCAGCGGCTCTGAGGCTGGGAGCTCCTACAATGAGCAGTTCTTC. Its translation is CASSGSEAGSSYNEQFF. Based on the CDR3 plus reference TRBV28 and TRBJ2-1, the full variable domain is DVKVTQSSRYLVKRTGEKVFLECVQDMDHENMFWYRQDPGLGLRLIYFSYDVKMKEKGDIPEGYSVSREKKERFSLILESASTNQTSMYLCASSGSEAGSSYNEQFFGPGTRLTVL.

This clonotype showed up just a few times. The rearrangement links TRBV28 to TRBJ1-4, with D possibly being TRBD1 (6 bases). V was cut by 3 bases and J by 6 bases, with 14 bases left in between. Germline CDR1 is MDHEN and CDR2 is SYDVKM. This CDR3 spans 15 amino acids. CDR3 coding DNA: TGTGCCAGCAGTTTGGATCTGGGGGCGGATGAAAAACTGTTTTTT. Protein product: CASSLDLGADEKLFF.

This chain connects TRBV2 to TRBJ1-2; no reliable D call. CDR1 and CDR2 from the germline V gene are SNHLY and FYNNEI. The CDR3 loop spans 14 amino acids. The ends were cut back, 6 bases at V and 3 bases at J, with 14 bases in the middle. CDR3 nucleotide sequence: TGTGCCAGCAGGCCCAGCCTACGCTACTATGGCTACACCTTC. Protein: CASRPSLRYYGYTF.

This clonotype showed up many times. The rearrangement uses TRBV28 and TRBJ2-1; TRBD1 matches 7 bases. Per the germline V gene, CDR1 is MDHEN and CDR2 is SYDVKM. The CDR3 contains 15 residues. V shed 7 bases, J shed 7 bases, and the junction held 13 bases outside the gene matches. CDR3 nucleotide sequence: TGTGCCAGCACCCCCAACCCGGGACAGCAAAATGAGCAGTTCTTC. Its translation: CASTPNPGQQNEQFF. The full variable domain, in which reference TRBV28 and TRBJ2-1 provide the parts outside the CDR3, is DVKVTQSSRYLVKRTGEKVFLECVQDMDHENMFWYRQDPGLGLRLIYFSYDVKMKEKGDIPEGYSVSREKKERFSLILESASTNQTSMYLCASTPNPGQQNEQFFGPGTRLTVL.

This clonotype was recorded a few times. The chain joins TRBV6-1 to TRBJ1-5; 8 nucleotides line up with TRBD1. V lost 3 bases to trimming and J lost 7 bases; unmatched junction nucleotides: 11. This CDR3 comprises 16 residues. Germline-derived CDR1 and CDR2 are MNHNS and SASEGT. Here the CDR3 reads CASSDNPDRVGQPQHF. CDR3 nucleotides: TGTGCCAGCAGTGATAACCCGGACAGGGTCGGCCAGCCCCAGCATTTT.

In its sample, this clonotype was seen a few times. The chain uses TRBV7-8 and TRBJ2-4; possible D gene TRBD2, 6 bases. The CDR3 is 17 amino acids. From germline, CDR1 is SGHVS and CDR2 FQNEAQ. V lost 0 bases and J 5 bases, leaving 17 bases between the germline ends. The CDR3 protein is CASSLAVGGGAQNIQYF. Written as DNA, the CDR3 is TGTGCCAGCAGCTTAGCGGTGGGGGGTGGGGCCCAAAACATTCAGTACTTC.

V gene TRBV5-1 combines with J gene TRBJ2-1, with D hard to call. This CDR3 has 13 amino acids. V lost 0 bases, J lost 9 bases, and 10 bases lay in between. Germline lookup yields CDR1 SGHRS and CDR2 YFSETQ. CDR3 amino acids: CASSLDEWGEQFF. The DNA of the CDR3 is TGCGCCAGCAGCTTGGATGAGTGGGGTGAGCAGTTCTTC.

The chain joins TRBV6-1 to TRBJ2-1, with 9 bases that match TRBD2. With V trimmed by 5 bases and J by 12 bases, 17 bases remained unmatched. The germline CDR1 and CDR2 sequences are MNHNS and SASEGT. The CDR3 contains 16 residues. CDR3 amino acids: CASSLKSGGKLFGQFF. In nucleotides, the CDR3 is TGTGCCAGCAGTTTAAAAAGCGGGGGGAAACTTTTCGGGCAGTTCTTC.

The chain employs TRBV4-2 and TRBJ2-1, with D perhaps TRBD2 (6 bases). There are 16 residues in the CDR3. Germline CDR1 is LGHNA and CDR2 is YNFKEQ. Trimming stripped 0 bases from V and 0 bases from J, with 9 bases between. The CDR3 DNA sequence: TGTGCCAGCAGCCAAGAAATAGCGGTCTCCTACAATGAGCAGTTCTTC. This sequence encodes CASSQEIAVSYNEQFF.

At least ten counts were recorded for this clonotype. The genes are TRBV5-1 and TRBJ1-1, with D uncertain. V dropped 0 bases and J dropped 1 base, with 4 bases sitting between them. Per the germline V gene, CDR1 is SGHRS and CDR2 is YFSETQ. The CDR3 length is 13 residues. Here the CDR3 DNA reads TGCGCCAGCAGCTTGGTGTGGAACACTGAAGCTTTCTTT. Translation: CASSLVWNTEAFF.

J is TRBJ2-1 and V is TRBV20-1, with TRBD2 matching 11 bases. The J segment lost 3 bases and the V segment lost 6 bases, leaving 10 bases of the junction unmatched. Germline assignment: CDR1 DFQATT and CDR2 SNEGSKA (reference sequence). This CDR3 has 16 residues. The CDR3 coding sequence is TGCAGTGCCCATTCGCTAGCGGGGGGCCTCTACAATGAGCAGTTCTTC. Amino acids: CSAHSLAGGLYNEQFF.

Worth noting for this clonotype: A junction boundary mismatches the germline segment, possibly from a read error. The gene calls are TRBV6-2 or TRBV6-3 and TRBJ2-1, with D uncertain. The germline V gene encodes CDR1 MNHEY and CDR2 SVGEGT. This CDR3 region has 13 residues. The CDR3 coding sequence is TGTGCCAGCAGAGAACCCTCCTACAATGAGCAGTCCTTC. Protein sequence: CASREPSYNEQSF.

This clonotype was counted ten times or more. The rearrangement uses TRBV6-1 and TRBJ2-5, with a tentative D call TRBD1 (5 bases). In germline, CDR1 is MNHNS, CDR2 SASEGT. The CDR3 runs to 13 residues. Trimming took 7 bases from V and 2 from J, leaving 11 bases between them. CDR3: CASNRNLQETQYF. The DNA of the CDR3 is TGTGCCAGCAACAGGAATTTGCAAGAGACCCAGTACTTC.

The rearrangement joins TRBV9 to TRBJ1-2; 9 nucleotides align to TRBD1. This CDR3 comprises 15 residues. With V trimmed by 4 bases and J by 5 bases, 9 bases remained unmatched. CDR1 SGDLS and CDR2 YYNGEE come from the germline V gene. The CDR3 DNA sequence: TGTGCCAGCAGCCCTGGGGGACAGGGAGAATATGGCTACACCTTC. Protein: CASSPGGQGEYGYTF.

The J gene is TRBJ1-4, the V gene TRBV19; TRBD1 might be the D (5 bases). V shed 7 bases and J shed 1 base, with 7 bases lying between them. Germline loops: CDR1 LNHDA, CDR2 SQIVND (reference sequence). The CDR3 has 13 residues. The CDR3 bases are TGTGCCAGTAAGCAGGGAACTAATGAAAAACTGTTTTTT. It specifies CASKQGTNEKLFF.

V is TRBV19 and J is TRBJ1-5; no firm D call. In germline, CDR1 is LNHDA, CDR2 SQIVND (reference sequence). V was pared by 4 bases and J by 1 base, with 20 bases between. The CDR3 runs to 18 residues. CDR3 region: CASSTTPRHTESNQPQHF. Written as DNA, the CDR3 is TGTGCCAGTAGTACTACCCCCCGACACACGGAAAGCAATCAGCCCCAGCATTTT.

This chain's CDR3 is CASSLAGGGINEQFF. CDR3 in DNA: TGTGCCAGCAGCTTAGCGGGGGGGGGCATCAATGAGCAGTTCTTC. The chain combines TRBV7-9 with TRBJ2-1; perhaps TRBD2 as D (7 bases). CDR1 is SEHNR, CDR2 FQNEAQ, per germline (reference sequence). This CDR3 comprises 15 residues. V shed 0 bases and J shed 6 bases, with 12 bases lying between them.

The chain recombines TRBV7-6 with TRBJ2-2, with TRBD2 as a possible D gene (6 bases). The CDR3 spans 15 residues. Trimming cost V 5 bases and J 3 bases, with 13 bases left between them. Per the germline V gene, CDR1 is SGHVS and CDR2 is FNYEAQ. CDR3 sequence reads: CASSGTGTHTGELFF. The DNA of the CDR3 is TGTGCCAGCAGCGGCACCGGGACTCACACCGGGGAGCTGTTTTTT.

At least ten counts were recorded for this clonotype. The chain recombines TRBV6-5 with TRBJ1-5; D is uncertain. This CDR3 has 15 amino acids. Germline CDR1 MNHEY, CDR2 SVGAGI. Trimming took off 0 bases at V and 0 bases at J, with 6 bases between the two ends. The CDR3 loop is CASSYSMNSNQPQHF. CDR3 nucleotide sequence: TGTGCCAGCAGTTACTCGATGAATAGCAATCAGCCCCAGCATTTT.

The table lists this clonotype with many counts. The chain uses TRBV5-1 and TRBJ1-4; 11 positions match TRBD1. The CDR3 length is 17 residues. Trimming cost V 4 bases and J 8 bases; bases outside gene matches: 13. Germline assignment: CDR1 SGHRS and CDR2 YFSETQ. CDR3 in amino acids: CASSPGQGAGEGEKLFF. CDR3 DNA: TGCGCCAGCAGCCCCGGACAGGGGGCGGGTGAGGGCGAAAAACTGTTTTTT.

This clonotype came up many times. This sequence joins TRBV7-9 and TRBJ2-2; D gene ambiguous. Germline V gene lookup returns CDR1 SEHNR and CDR2 FQNEAQ (reference sequence). The CDR3 runs 13 residues. Trimming cost V 8 bases and J 0 bases, with 7 bases left between them. Here the CDR3 reads CASDRANTGELFF. The CDR3 bases are TGTGCCAGCGACCGTGCGAACACCGGGGAGCTGTTTTTT.